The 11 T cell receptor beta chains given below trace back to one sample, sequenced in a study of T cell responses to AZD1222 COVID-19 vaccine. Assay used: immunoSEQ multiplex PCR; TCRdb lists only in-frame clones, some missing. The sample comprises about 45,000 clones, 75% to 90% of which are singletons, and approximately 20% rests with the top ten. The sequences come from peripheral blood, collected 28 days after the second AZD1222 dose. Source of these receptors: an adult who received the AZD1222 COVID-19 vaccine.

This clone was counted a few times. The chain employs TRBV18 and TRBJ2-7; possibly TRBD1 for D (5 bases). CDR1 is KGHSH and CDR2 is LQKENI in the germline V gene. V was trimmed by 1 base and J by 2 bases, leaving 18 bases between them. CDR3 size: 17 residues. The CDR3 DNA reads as TGTGCCAGCTCACCACGAGTCGCAGGGCATGATGCCTACGAGCAGTACTTC. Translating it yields CASSPRVAGHDAYEQYF.

The CDR3 reads CSLRQGLDTQYF. CDR3 DNA sequence: TGCAGCCTAAGACAGGGGTTAGATACGCAGTATTTT. The J gene is TRBJ2-3, the V gene TRBV29-1; the match to TRBD1 covers 8 bases. With V trimmed by 8 bases and J by 5 bases, 6 bases remained unmatched. CDR1 SQVTM and CDR2 ANQGSEA come from the germline V gene. The CDR3 runs to 12 residues.

The CDR3 loop is CASSLAVQPQHF. CDR3 nucleotide sequence: TGTGCCAGCAGTTTAGCAGTACAGCCCCAGCATTTT. This chain links TRBV12-3 or TRBV12-4 with TRBJ1-5; D is ambiguous. The CDR3 loop spans 12 amino acids. Trimming stripped 0 bases from V and 7 bases from J, with 4 bases between.

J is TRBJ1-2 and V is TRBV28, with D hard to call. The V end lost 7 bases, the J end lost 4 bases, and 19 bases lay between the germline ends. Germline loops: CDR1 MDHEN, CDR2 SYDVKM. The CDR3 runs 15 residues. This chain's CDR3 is CASTGIPPAGYGYTF. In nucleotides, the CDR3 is TGTGCCAGCACAGGCATCCCGCCCGCGGGCTATGGCTACACCTTC.

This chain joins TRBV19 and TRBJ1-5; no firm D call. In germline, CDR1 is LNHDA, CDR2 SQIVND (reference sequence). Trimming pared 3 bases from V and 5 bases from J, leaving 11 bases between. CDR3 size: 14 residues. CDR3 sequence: CASSMYSGYQPQHF. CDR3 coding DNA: TGTGCCAGTAGTATGTATTCGGGGTATCAGCCCCAGCATTTT.

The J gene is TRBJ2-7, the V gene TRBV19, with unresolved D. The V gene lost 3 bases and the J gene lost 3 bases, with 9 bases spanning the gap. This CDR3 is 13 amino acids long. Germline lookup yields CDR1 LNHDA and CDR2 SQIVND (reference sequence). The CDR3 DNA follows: TGTGCCAGTAGTATTGGCCAGAACTACGAGCAGTACTTC. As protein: CASSIGQNYEQYF.

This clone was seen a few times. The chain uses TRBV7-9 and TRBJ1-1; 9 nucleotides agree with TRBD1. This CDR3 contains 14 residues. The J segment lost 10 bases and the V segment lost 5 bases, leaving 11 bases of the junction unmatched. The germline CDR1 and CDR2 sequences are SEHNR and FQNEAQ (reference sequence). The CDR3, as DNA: TGTGCCAGCAGCCCTGGGGCGACAGGGGGGAGAGCTTTCTTT. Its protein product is CASSPGATGGRAFF.

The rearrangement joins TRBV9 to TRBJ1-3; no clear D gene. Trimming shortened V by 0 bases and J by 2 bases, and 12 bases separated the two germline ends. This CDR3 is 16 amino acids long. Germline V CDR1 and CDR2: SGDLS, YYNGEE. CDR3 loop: CASSVEPGNPGNTIYF. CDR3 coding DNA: TGTGCCAGCAGCGTAGAGCCGGGGAACCCTGGAAACACCATATATTTT.

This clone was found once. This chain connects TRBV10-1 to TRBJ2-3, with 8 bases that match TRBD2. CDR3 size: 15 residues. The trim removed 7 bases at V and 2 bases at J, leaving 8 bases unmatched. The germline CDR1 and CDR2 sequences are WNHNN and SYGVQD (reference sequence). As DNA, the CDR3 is TGCGCCAGCAAACCCAGCGGGGGACCCACAGATACGCAGTATTTT. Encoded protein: CASKPSGGPTDTQYF.

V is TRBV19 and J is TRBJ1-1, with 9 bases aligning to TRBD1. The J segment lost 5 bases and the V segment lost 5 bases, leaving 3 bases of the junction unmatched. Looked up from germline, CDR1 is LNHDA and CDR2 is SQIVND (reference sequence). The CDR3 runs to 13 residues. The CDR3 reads CASSPTGGTEAFF. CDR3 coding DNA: TGTGCCAGTAGTCCGACAGGGGGTACTGAAGCTTTCTTT. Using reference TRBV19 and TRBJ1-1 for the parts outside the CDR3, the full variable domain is DGGITQSPKYLFRKEGQNVTLSCEQNLNHDAMYWYRQDPGQGLRLIYYSQIVNDFQKGDIAEGYSVSREKKESFPLTVTSAQKNPTAFYLCASSPTGGTEAFFGQGTRLTVV.

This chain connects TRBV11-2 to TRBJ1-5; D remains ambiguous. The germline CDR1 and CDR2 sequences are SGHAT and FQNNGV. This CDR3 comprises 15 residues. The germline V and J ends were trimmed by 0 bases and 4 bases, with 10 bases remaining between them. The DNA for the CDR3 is TGTGCCAGCAGCTTAGATTGGACCGGGAATCAGCCCCAGCATTTT. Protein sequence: CASSLDWTGNQPQHF.